What follows are 25 T cell receptor beta chains derived from one specimen sequenced in a study of T cells after somatic rescue of genetic block. Sequenced by immunoSEQ multiplex PCR; TCRdb stores in-frame clones only, minus some. This table has around 15,000 clones, around 70% appearing once. Sequencing input: peripheral blood mononuclear cells (PBMCs). The receptors originated from a man aged 18 to 35.

The V and J genes are TRBV5-1 and TRBJ2-7; D ambiguous. Germline values: CDR1 SGHRS, CDR2 YFSETQ. Trimming left V 4 bases short and J 3 bases short, with 11 bases between. This CDR3 contains 13 residues. The CDR3 region is CASSPTTFYEQYF. CDR3 in DNA: TGCGCCAGCAGCCCGACCACCTTCTACGAGCAGTACTTC.

The chain joins TRBV7-9 to TRBJ2-3; unclear D gene. Per the germline V gene, CDR1 is SEHNR and CDR2 is FQNEAQ (reference sequence). Trimming cost V 2 bases and J 0 bases, with 12 bases left between them. The CDR3 is 16 residues long. The CDR3 here is CASSLSTVSSTDTQYF. CDR3 DNA sequence: TGTGCCAGCAGCTTATCTACAGTATCTAGCACAGATACGCAGTATTTT.

V usage is TRBV14 and J usage is TRBJ2-7; 7 nucleotides align to TRBD1. The length of the CDR3 is 14 residues. The V gene end was trimmed by 4 bases and the J gene end by 4 bases; junction bases not matched to a gene: 7. Germline V gene data show CDR1 as SGHDN and CDR2 as FVKESK. The CDR3 region is CASSPTGSPYEQYF. CDR3 nucleotides: TGTGCCAGCAGCCCGACAGGGAGTCCTTACGAGCAGTACTTC.

The V gene is TRBV7-8, the J gene TRBJ1-2; D is unclear. Trimming stripped 0 bases from V and 2 bases from J, with 13 bases between. Germline CDR1 and CDR2: SGHVS and FQNEAQ. The CDR3 totals 16 residues. CDR3 in amino acids: CASSLAANWANYGYTF. In DNA, the CDR3 is TGTGCCAGCAGCTTAGCGGCAAATTGGGCAAACTATGGCTACACCTTC.

This chain joins TRBV19 and TRBJ1-4; D not certain. Germline V CDR1 and CDR2: LNHDA, SQIVND (reference sequence). Trimming shortened V by 4 bases and J by 5 bases, and 14 bases separated the two germline ends. This CDR3 contains 15 residues. CDR3 nucleotide sequence: TGTGCCAGTAGTAAGAATGGGCAGCCCAATGAAAAACTGTTTTTT. Translating gives CASSKNGQPNEKLFF.

A note on this clone: Its ends do not fully match the called genes, so a read error is possible. The rearrangement joins TRBV14 to TRBJ1-1; D is uncertain. The CDR3 is 13 residues long. In germline, CDR1 is SGHDN, CDR2 FVKESK. The CDR3 loop reads CASRLMLNTEAFF. Here the CDR3 DNA reads TGTGCGAGCAGGTTGATGTTGAACACTGAAGCTTTCTTT. Looking up the rest from reference TRBV14 and TRBJ1-1 gives the full variable domain: EAGVTQFPSHSVIEKGQTVTLRCDPISGHDNLYWYRRVMGKEIKFLLHFVKESKQDESGMPNNRFLAERTGGTYSTLKVQPAELEDSGVYFCASRLMLNTEAFFGQGTRLTVV.

There are a few counts of this clone. V is TRBV30 and J is TRBJ2-5, with TRBD1 matching over 7 bases. Germline CDR1 GTSNPN, CDR2 SVGIG (reference sequence). The CDR3 loop spans 14 amino acids. The trim removed 0 bases at V and 2 bases at J, leaving 3 bases unmatched. CDR3 residues: CAWSVNRGQETQYF. The CDR3 region has the DNA TGTGCCTGGAGTGTCAACAGGGGACAAGAGACCCAGTACTTC.

This chain joins TRBV28 and TRBJ2-7, with a tentative D call TRBD1 (5 bases). The CDR3 runs 13 residues. Germline assignment: CDR1 MDHEN and CDR2 SYDVKM. Trimming pared 6 bases from V and 2 bases from J, leaving 11 bases between. The CDR3 here is CASRPGITYEQYF. DNA for the CDR3: TGTGCCAGCAGGCCAGGGATCACCTACGAGCAGTACTTC.

This chain uses TRBV5-6 with TRBJ2-7; D gene unclear. Germline loops: CDR1 SGHDT, CDR2 YYEEEE. V lost 4 bases, J lost 2 bases, and 16 bases lay in between. The CDR3 spans 15 residues. The CDR3 DNA follows: TGTGCCAGCAGCCCCCGAGGCAGAGTGGCCTACGAGCAGTACTTC. It translates to CASSPRGRVAYEQYF.

The rearrangement uses TRBV29-1 and TRBJ2-3; D is ambiguous. The V end lost 4 bases, the J end lost 3 bases, and 8 bases lay between the germline ends. CDR3 length: 12 amino acids. CDR1 is SQVTM and CDR2 is ANQGSEA in the germline V gene. The CDR3 loop reads CSVAPGTDTQYF. Written as DNA, the CDR3 is TGCAGCGTTGCTCCGGGTACAGATACGCAGTATTTT.

This clone was seen a few times. The chain joins TRBV6-6 to TRBJ2-7; perhaps TRBD2 as D (6 bases). The CDR3 is 14 residues long. CDR1 MNHNY and CDR2 SVGAGI come from the germline V gene (reference sequence). Trimming pared 2 bases from V and 5 bases from J, leaving 13 bases between. The CDR3 reads CASSYGGMLNEQYF. The CDR3 DNA is TGTGCCAGCAGTTACGGGGGGATGTTAAACGAGCAGTACTTC.

The rearrangement links TRBV2 to TRBJ1-6; no clear D. Trimming took off 4 bases at V and 6 bases at J, with 13 bases between the two ends. Looked up from germline, CDR1 is SNHLY and CDR2 is FYNNEI. The CDR3 consists of 15 residues. CDR3 nucleotide sequence: TGTGCCAGCAGTGGAGGGCGGCCGGGTAATTCACCCCTCCACTTT. Its translation: CASSGGRPGNSPLHF.

The chain uses TRBV4-1 and TRBJ2-7; D may be TRBD2 (5 bases). The V and J ends lost 0 bases and 5 bases respectively, with 17 bases between them. This CDR3 is 16 amino acids long. From germline, CDR1 is MGHRA and CDR2 YSYEKL. The CDR3 spells CASSQERVLAGHEQYF. In nucleotides, the CDR3 is TGCGCCAGCAGCCAAGAAAGAGTTTTGGCGGGCCACGAGCAGTACTTC.

The chain employs TRBV19 and TRBJ1-2; D is perhaps TRBD1 (5 bases). This CDR3 region has 13 residues. Germline V gene lookup returns CDR1 LNHDA and CDR2 SQIVND (reference sequence). V was cut by 5 bases and J by 2 bases, with 9 bases left in between. CDR3 residues: CASSVRDNYGYTF. For the CDR3, the DNA is TGTGCCAGTAGTGTCCGGGACAACTATGGCTACACCTTC.

The chain combines TRBV6-6 with TRBJ1-2; 8 nucleotides line up with TRBD1. V dropped 2 bases and J dropped 7; count of bases not matched to a gene: 9. The CDR3 extends over 15 amino acids. Germline CDR1 MNHNY, CDR2 SVGAGI (reference sequence). In nucleotides, the CDR3 is TGTGCCAGCAGTTACGGGCGACAGGGGATGGTTGGCTACACCTTC. It encodes CASSYGRQGMVGYTF.

V gene TRBV12-1 combines with J gene TRBJ1-1. TRBV12-1 is marked as a pseudogene. CDR3 length equals 17 residues. The CDR3 sequence is CASSFAQAGPSITEAFF. CDR3 sequence (DNA): TGTGCCAGCAGCTTTGCGCAGGCGGGGCCCTCGATAACTGAAGCTTTCTTT.

This clone appeared once. This chain joins TRBV9 and TRBJ2-1; D gene ambiguous. The CDR3 has 19 residues. Per germline, CDR1 SGDLS and CDR2 YYNGEE. V was clipped by 4 bases and J by 1 base, with 24 bases between them. CDR3 in amino acids: CASSYWAPYRSASYNEQFF. For the CDR3, the DNA is TGTGCCAGCAGCTATTGGGCCCCATATAGGTCCGCATCCTACAATGAGCAGTTCTTC.

This clone has a handful of counts. The chain uses TRBV7-9 and TRBJ1-1, with D uncertain. The CDR3 length is 14 residues. V lost 3 bases, J lost 2 bases, and 10 bases lay in between. Germline V gene data show CDR1 as SEHNR and CDR2 as FQNEAQ (reference sequence). This CDR3 reads CASSFGSFNTEAFF. The CDR3 coding sequence is TGTGCCAGCAGCTTCGGGTCTTTTAACACTGAAGCTTTCTTT.

The chain uses TRBV5-3 and TRBJ1-5, with D possibly being TRBD1 (5 bases). TRBV5-3 is reported as an ORF; its role is uncertain. The CDR3 length is 12 residues. V was clipped by 10 bases and J by 3 bases, with 11 bases between them. In nucleotides, the CDR3 is TGTGCCCGGGGGTTTACCAATCAGCCCCAGCATTTT. Translated: CARGFTNQPQHF.

The chain joins TRBV13 to TRBJ2-1; D is possibly TRBD2 (6 bases). Germline V gives CDR1 PRHDT, CDR2 FYEKMQ (reference sequence). The CDR3 has 15 amino acids. Trimming left V 8 bases short and J 0 bases short, with 14 bases between. The CDR3 spells CASSRRDSSYNEQFF. In DNA form, the CDR3 reads TGTGCCAGCTCTCGCCGGGACTCCTCCTACAATGAGCAGTTCTTC. Filled out from reference TRBV13 and TRBJ2-1, the complete variable domain reads AAGVIQSPRHLIKEKRETATLKCYPIPRHDTVYWYQQGPGQDPQFLISFYEKMQSDKGSIPDRFSAQQFSDYHSELNMSSLELGDSALYFCASSRRDSSYNEQFFGPGTRLTVL.

V gene TRBV6-5 combines with J gene TRBJ2-4; D is perhaps TRBD1 or TRBD2 (5 bases each). The CDR3 is made up of 13 amino acids. CDR1 MNHEY and CDR2 SVGAGI come from the germline V gene. V was pared by 6 bases and J by 10 bases, with 16 bases between. The DNA of the CDR3 is TGTGCCAGCAGCCCGGACGCGTGGGGGATTCAGTACTTC. It codes for CASSPDAWGIQYF.

This clone has only a few counts. This chain joins TRBV19 and TRBJ1-5, with D perhaps matching TRBD1 (6 bases). There are 16 residues in the CDR3. Germline CDR1 LNHDA, CDR2 SQIVND (reference sequence). V was shortened by 5 bases and J by 1 base, with 15 bases between the two germline ends. The CDR3 region has the DNA TGTGCCAGTAGTGTATTTCAGGGGCCAAGCAATCAGCCCCAGCATTTT. Amino acid sequence: CASSVFQGPSNQPQHF.

This sequence joins TRBV28 and TRBJ1-6; 12 bases fit TRBD1. Germline loops: CDR1 MDHEN, CDR2 SYDVKM. This CDR3 spans 15 amino acids. V was pared by 2 bases and J by 10 bases, with 3 bases of the junction left unmatched. CDR3 nucleotide sequence: TGTGCCAGCAGTTTAGGGGACAGGGGGCGGTCACCCCTCCACTTT. Encoded protein: CASSLGDRGRSPLHF.

This sequence joins TRBV10-3 and TRBJ2-1; 7 nucleotides agree with TRBD1. Germline loops: CDR1 ENHRY, CDR2 SYGVKD. The CDR3 is made up of 17 amino acids. With 3 bases clipped from V and 0 bases from J, the junction kept 8 bases outside the gene matches. CDR3 sequence reads: CAISERDRASSYNEQFF. CDR3 in DNA: TGTGCCATCAGTGAACGTGACAGGGCAAGCTCCTACAATGAGCAGTTCTTC.

The chain links TRBV28 to TRBJ2-1, with TRBD2 identical over 7 bases. CDR1 MDHEN and CDR2 SYDVKM come from the germline V gene. V lost 3 bases and J lost 2; bases outside the gene matches: 4. CDR3 length: 15 amino acids. CDR3 DNA: TGTGCCAGCAGTTTCGGAGGGAGGGCCTACAATGAGCAGTTCTTC. This encodes CASSFGGRAYNEQFF.